The sample holds many counts of the clone carrying this T cell receptor beta chain. The antigen is unknown. The study amplified TCR beta CDR3 regions using RNA transcripts. A first-round RT-PCR used HTBI primers, followed by a second-round multiplex PCR. TCRdb itself ran the multiplex PCR reads through MiXCR, one entry per CDR3 protein. Here the sample spans hundreds of thousands of distinct CDR3 sequences, approximately 21% being singletons. The data were obtained in a study of Graves' ophthalmopathy and Graves' hyperthyroidism. Study results and limitations: Most thyroid clonotypes expanded beyond 0.001 frequency were also found in blood.

Among the hyperthyroidism patients, all were newly diagnosed, aged 18 to 65, with under 2 months' duration. The V gene's germline CDR1 is LGHDT and CDR2 YNNKEL (reference sequence). The CDR3 has 15 amino acids. With 7 bases removed from V and 7 bases from J, the gap between germline ends came to 17 bases. The sample was peripheral blood. The chain has TRBV3-1 and TRBJ1-6; D not certain. This receptor was obtained from a woman in her late teens or twenties with stable Graves' hyperthyroidism. The CDR3 sequence: CASTGNSWGNSPLHF. The CDR3 DNA follows: TGTGCCAGCACCGGTAACAGTTGGGGAAATTCACCCCTCCACTTT.